Listed here are 10 T cell receptor beta chains from one sample, sequenced in a study of shared clonotypes between healthy human individuals. TCRdb keeps only in-frame clones here, not all; method: immunoSEQ multiplex PCR. Seen here are about 650,000 clones, roughly 95% observed once, and the top ten hold 0.11%. Naive CD8 cells lacked CD45RO, underwent positive selection for CCR7 and left out terminally differentiated effector memory CD45RA+ cells. Sequencing input: naive CD8+ T cells sorted from blood. All receptors derive from a woman younger than 45 in good health.

The chain couples TRBV10-3 to TRBJ2-3, with a weak D call TRBD2 (5 bases). The CDR3 length is 16 residues. The germline CDR1 and CDR2 sequences are ENHRY and SYGVKD. V gave up 3 bases and J gave up 0 bases, with 13 bases separating them. CDR3 sequence: CAISDPAVTSTDTQYF. In DNA, the CDR3 is TGTGCCATCAGTGACCCAGCGGTTACTAGCACAGATACGCAGTATTTT.

This chain links TRBV7-9 with TRBJ1-1, with D perhaps matching TRBD1 (6 bases). The CDR3 has 15 amino acids. With 5 bases removed from V and 3 bases from J, the gap between germline ends came to 16 bases. Looked up from germline, CDR1 is SEHNR and CDR2 is FQNEAQ (reference sequence). CDR3 loop: CASSQTQGGYTEAFF. In DNA, the CDR3 is TGTGCCAGCAGCCAAACTCAAGGGGGGTACACTGAAGCTTTCTTT.

The J gene is TRBJ2-5, the V gene TRBV9; 13 bases match TRBD2. V lost 4 bases, J lost 0 bases, and 3 bases stayed unmatched. CDR3 length: 16 residues. Germline V lookup: CDR1 SGDLS, CDR2 YYNGEE. CDR3 sequence (DNA): TGTGCCAGCAGCCCAGGGACTAGCGGGAACCAAGAGACCCAGTACTTC. It encodes CASSPGTSGNQETQYF.

The genes are TRBV29-1 and TRBJ2-1; D perhaps matches TRBD2 (5 bases). CDR3 length: 16 residues. V was cut by 0 bases and J by 4 bases, with 16 bases left in between. CDR1 SQVTM and CDR2 ANQGSEA come from the germline V gene. The CDR3 spells CSVEDRVGVSYNEQFF. The CDR3, as DNA: TGCAGCGTTGAAGATCGGGTGGGAGTAAGTTACAATGAGCAGTTCTTC.

The chain couples TRBV4-1 to TRBJ2-1, with 8 bases fitting TRBD2. Germline CDR1 reads MGHRA; CDR2 reads YSYEKL. J gave up 3 bases and V 4 bases, and 5 bases lay outside the gene matches. This CDR3 region has 15 residues. The CDR3 nucleotides read TGCGCCAGCAGCCCAAAAGCGGGAGACTACAATGAGCAGTTCTTC. Translation gives CASSPKAGDYNEQFF.

V is TRBV30 and J is TRBJ1-1, with D uncertain. Germline V gives CDR1 GTSNPN, CDR2 SVGIG (reference sequence). This CDR3 has 13 residues. The V end lost 0 bases, the J end lost 4 bases, and 9 bases lay between the germline ends. The CDR3 coding sequence is TGTGCCTGGAGTGTATTCAGAACCACTGAAGCTTTCTTT. Translating gives CAWSVFRTTEAFF.

The CDR3 sequence is CASGSAGGSAYGYTF. The CDR3 DNA follows: TGTGCCAGCGGGTCCGCGGGGGGTTCGGCGTATGGCTACACCTTC. The V gene is TRBV27, the J gene TRBJ1-2; TRBD1 is a possible D gene (5 bases). V dropped 8 bases and J dropped 5 bases, with 21 bases sitting between them. The CDR3 has 15 residues. Looked up from germline, CDR1 is MNHEY and CDR2 is SMNVEV (reference sequence).

The V gene is TRBV5-1, the J gene TRBJ2-7, with a possible D match to TRBD1 (8 bases). The CDR3 totals 20 residues. The V gene's germline CDR1 is SGHRS and CDR2 YFSETQ. V shed 4 bases and J shed 1 base, with 30 bases lying between them. CDR3 region: CASSLNPGGQVEGRSYEQYF. The CDR3 DNA reads TGCGCCAGCAGCCTGAATCCGGGGGGACAGGTCGAAGGTCGTTCCTACGAGCAGTACTTC.

The V call is TRBV19, the J call TRBJ2-3; TRBD2 aligns across 13 bases. J gave up 5 bases and V 4 bases, and 9 bases lay outside the gene matches. This CDR3 has 17 amino acids. Germline V gives CDR1 LNHDA, CDR2 SQIVND (reference sequence). The CDR3 region is CASSTLLAGGLGDTQYF. The CDR3 DNA reads TGTGCCAGTAGTACCCTACTAGCGGGAGGGTTGGGAGATACGCAGTATTTT.

The chain has TRBV28 and TRBJ2-5; TRBD1 matches 9 bases. CDR3 length equals 15 residues. Per the germline V gene, CDR1 is MDHEN and CDR2 is SYDVKM. Trimming at V came to 7 bases and at J to 5 bases, leaving 11 bases not matched to a gene. CDR3 sequence (DNA): TGTGCCAGCACAACTCACGGACAGGGGTGGGAGACCCAGTACTTC. Protein: CASTTHGQGWETQYF.